Listed below are T cell receptor beta chains from one sample, sequenced in a study of shared clonotypes between healthy human individuals. Generated by immunoSEQ multiplex PCR, the TCRdb table keeps only in-frame clones and is missing some. The sample contains about 1 million clones, around 74% of which appear only once. Sequenced material: memory CD4+ T cells sorted from blood. All receptors derive from a man between 18 and 29 years old in good health. CDR3s include the opening cysteine and the closing phenylalanine or tryptophan. D genes are given only for firm matches. Only some rows state a clone size, as once, few, many or a class for expanded clones.

v_gene	abundance	d_gene	j_gene	CDR3aa	CDR3nt
TRBV7-9	.	.	TRBJ1-6	CASSFDYNSPLHF	TGTGCCAGCAGCTTTGATTATAATTCACCCCTCCACTTT
TRBV7-6	.	.	TRBJ2-5	CASSYALPEAQYF	TGTGCCAGCAGCTACGCGCTTCCTGAGGCCCAGTACTTC
TRBV11-2	.	TRBD2	TRBJ2-7	CASSPLAGSEYEQYF	TGTGCCAGCAGCCCACTAGCGGGATCGGAGTACGAGCAGTACTTC
TRBV27	.	.	TRBJ2-7	CASSSWQGIHEQYF	TGTGCCAGCAGTTCCTGGCAGGGGATCCACGAGCAGTACTTC
TRBV18	once	.	TRBJ2-3	CASNSREGTDTQYF	TGTGCCAGTAACTCGCGGGAAGGCACAGATACGCAGTATTTT
TRBV5-1	many	.	TRBJ2-1	CASSLDQINEQFF	TGCGCCAGCAGCTTGGACCAGATAAATGAGCAGTTCTTC
TRBV6-1	.	.	TRBJ2-3	CASSEREGARGTDTQYF	TGTGCCAGCAGTGAAAGGGAGGGGGCGCGGGGCACAGATACGCAGTATTTT
TRBV21-1	.	.	TRBJ2-2	CASTRQVRNRLFF	TGTGCCAGCACCCGACAGGTGAGGAATAGGCTGTTTTTT
TRBV11-2	once	.	TRBJ2-2	CASSFAGGKNTGELFF	TGTGCCAGCAGCTTTGCCGGGGGAAAGAACACCGGGGAGCTGTTTTTT
TRBV7-9	.	.	TRBJ2-1	CASSLGLPGPNEQFF	TGTGCCAGCAGCTTAGGATTACCGGGACCCAATGAGCAGTTCTTC
TRBV5-5	.	TRBD2	TRBJ2-7	CASSLAVTSGLISSYEQYF	TGTGCCAGCAGCTTGGCAGTGACTAGCGGGCTTATTAGCTCCTACGAGCAGTACTTC
TRBV19	.	TRBD2	TRBJ2-1	CASSTVLAGGPLFDEQFF	TGTGCCAGTAGTACCGTTCTAGCGGGAGGGCCTCTTTTTGATGAGCAGTTCTTC
TRBV7-2	.	.	TRBJ1-5	CASSSPGTSNQPQHF	TGTGCCAGCAGCTCCCCGGGGACAAGCAATCAGCCCCAGCATTTT
TRBV28	.	.	TRBJ1-4	CASAGNLAGGEKLFF	TGTGCCAGCGCTGGGAATTTGGCTGGAGGTGAAAAACTGTTTTTT
TRBV7-2	few	TRBD2	TRBJ2-3	CASSLSGGPGDTQYF	TGTGCCAGCAGCTTGTCGGGGGGGCCAGGGGATACGCAGTATTTT
TRBV7-2	.	.	TRBJ1-5	CASSLAAYSNQPQHF	TGTGCCAGCAGCTTAGCAGCTTATAGCAATCAGCCCCAGCATTTT
TRBV4-1	.	.	TRBJ2-1	CASSQADREVNEQFF	TGCGCCAGCAGCCAAGCCGACAGGGAGGTGAATGAGCAGTTCTTC
TRBV6-5	.	TRBD1	TRBJ1-4	CASKNRGGDEKLFF	TGTGCCAGCAAGAACAGGGGCGGGGATGAAAAACTGTTTTTT
TRBV2	.	.	TRBJ1-5	CASTNSWNQPQHF	TGTGCCAGCACTAACTCGTGGAATCAGCCCCAGCATTTT
TRBV30	.	.	TRBJ2-3	CAWSIKGSDTQYF	TGTGCCTGGAGTATCAAGGGCTCGGATACGCAGTATTTT
TRBV4-1	.	TRBD2	TRBJ2-3	CASSPSGGAITQYF	TGCGCCAGCAGCCCGAGCGGGGGGGCCATTACGCAGTATTTT
TRBV5-6	.	.	TRBJ1-1	CASSHFTKVNTEAFF	TGTGCCAGCAGCCATTTTACCAAAGTGAACACTGAAGCTTTCTTT
TRBV2	.	.	TRBJ2-1	CASSEEMGNEQFF	TGTGCCAGCAGTGAAGAAATGGGTAATGAGCAGTTCTTC
TRBV6-6	.	TRBD1	TRBJ2-7	CASSRGQGFEQYF	TGTGCCAGCAGCCGGGGACAGGGGTTCGAGCAGTACTTC
TRBV7-6	many	.	TRBJ2-5	CASSFGQQETQYF	TGTGCCAGCAGCTTCGGGCAGCAAGAGACCCAGTACTTC
TRBV19	.	.	TRBJ1-6	CASKKEERNSPLHF	TGTGCCAGTAAGAAGGAGGAAAGGAATTCACCCCTCCACTTT
TRBV5-4	.	TRBD2	TRBJ2-3	CASSFLGGGANTQYF	TGTGCCAGCAGCTTCCTTGGCGGGGGGGCAAATACGCAGTATTTT
TRBV9	.	TRBD2	TRBJ2-1	CASSVSGRETEQFF	TGTGCCAGCAGCGTAAGCGGGAGGGAAACTGAGCAGTTCTTC
TRBV2	.	.	TRBJ2-6	CASSDKSSGANVLTF	TGTGCCAGCAGTGATAAGAGCTCTGGGGCCAACGTCCTGACTTTC